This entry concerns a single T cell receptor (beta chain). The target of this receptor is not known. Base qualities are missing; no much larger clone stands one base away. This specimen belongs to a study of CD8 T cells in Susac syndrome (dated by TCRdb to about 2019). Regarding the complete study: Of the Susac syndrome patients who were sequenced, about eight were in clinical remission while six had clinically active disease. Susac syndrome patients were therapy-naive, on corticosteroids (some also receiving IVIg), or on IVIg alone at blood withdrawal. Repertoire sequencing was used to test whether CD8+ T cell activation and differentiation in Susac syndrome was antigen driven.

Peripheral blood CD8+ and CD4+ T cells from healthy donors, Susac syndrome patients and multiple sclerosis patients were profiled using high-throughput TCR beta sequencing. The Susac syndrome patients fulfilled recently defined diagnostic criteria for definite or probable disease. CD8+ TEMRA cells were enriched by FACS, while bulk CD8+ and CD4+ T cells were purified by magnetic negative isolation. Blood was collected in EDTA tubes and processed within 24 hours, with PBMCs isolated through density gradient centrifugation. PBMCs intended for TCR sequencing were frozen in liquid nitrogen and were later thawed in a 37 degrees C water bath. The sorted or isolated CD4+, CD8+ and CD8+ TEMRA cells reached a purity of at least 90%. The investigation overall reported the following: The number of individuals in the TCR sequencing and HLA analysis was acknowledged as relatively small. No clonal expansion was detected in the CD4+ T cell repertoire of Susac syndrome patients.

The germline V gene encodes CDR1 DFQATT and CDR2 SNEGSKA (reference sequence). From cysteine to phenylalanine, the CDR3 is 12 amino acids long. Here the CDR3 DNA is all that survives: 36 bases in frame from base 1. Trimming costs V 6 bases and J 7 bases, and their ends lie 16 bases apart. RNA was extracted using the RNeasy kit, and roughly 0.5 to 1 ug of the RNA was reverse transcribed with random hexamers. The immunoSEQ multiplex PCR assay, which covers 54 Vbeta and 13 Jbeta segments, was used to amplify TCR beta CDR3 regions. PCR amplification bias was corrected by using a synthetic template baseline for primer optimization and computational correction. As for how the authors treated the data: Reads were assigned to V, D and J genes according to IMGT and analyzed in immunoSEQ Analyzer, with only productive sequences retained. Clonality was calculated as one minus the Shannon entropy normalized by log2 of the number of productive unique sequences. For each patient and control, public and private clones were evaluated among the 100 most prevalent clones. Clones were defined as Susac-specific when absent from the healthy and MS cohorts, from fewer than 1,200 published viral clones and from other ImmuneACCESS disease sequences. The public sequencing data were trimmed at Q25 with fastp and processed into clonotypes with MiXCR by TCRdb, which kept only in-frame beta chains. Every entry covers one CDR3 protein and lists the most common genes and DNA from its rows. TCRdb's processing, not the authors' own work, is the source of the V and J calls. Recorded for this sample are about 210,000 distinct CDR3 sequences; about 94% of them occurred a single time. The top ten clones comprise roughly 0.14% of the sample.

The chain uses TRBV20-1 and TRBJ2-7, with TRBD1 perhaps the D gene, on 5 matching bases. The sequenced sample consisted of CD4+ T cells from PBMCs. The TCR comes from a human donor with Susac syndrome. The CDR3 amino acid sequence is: CSARRGTDEQYF. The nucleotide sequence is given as TGCAGTGCCAGAAGGGGTACCGATGAGCAGTACTTC.